The following is a T cell receptor (beta chain) sequence with its context. The antigen remains unidentified. Donors were ostensibly healthy at sampling, although undocumented immune exposures were probable. This entry belongs to a study of cytomegalovirus exposure and HLA in healthy donors. General study results and limits: The dataset shows that most TCR sequences were rare, while some public TCRs occurred in many donors. By a later analysis, the bulk of CMV-associated TCR beta chains appeared HLA-restricted. Researchers had no immune exposure information except CMV serostatus available.

The ends lost 5 bases at V and 7 bases at J; junction bases unmatched: 5. CDR1 is SGHVS, CDR2 FNYEAQ, per germline. The CDR3 has 13 amino acids. PCR used 60 Vbeta primers and 13 Jbeta primers. The table came from immunoSEQ multiplex PCR; TCRdb's copy has only in-frame clones and leaves some out. The sample has 150,000 to 200,000 clones; about 76% are singletons. The sequence came from a female donor in good health and CMV-seronegative. The gene calls are TRBV7-6 and TRBJ1-5; 7 bases are a match to TRBD1. Material: PBMCs. The CDR3 region has the DNA TGTGCCAGCAGCGCCGACAGGGAACAGCCCCAGCATTTT. This gives the protein CASSADREQPQHF.